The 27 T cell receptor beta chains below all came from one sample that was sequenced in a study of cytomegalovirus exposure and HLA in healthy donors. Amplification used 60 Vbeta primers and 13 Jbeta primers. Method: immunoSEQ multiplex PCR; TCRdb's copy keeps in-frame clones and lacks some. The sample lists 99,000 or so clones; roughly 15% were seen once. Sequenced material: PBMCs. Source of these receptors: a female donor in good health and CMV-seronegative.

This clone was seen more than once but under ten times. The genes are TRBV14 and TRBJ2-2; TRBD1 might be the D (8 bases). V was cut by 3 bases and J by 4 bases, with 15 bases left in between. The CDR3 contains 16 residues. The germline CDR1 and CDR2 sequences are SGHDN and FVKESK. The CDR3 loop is CASSHRYRGGTGELFF. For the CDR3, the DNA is TGTGCCAGCAGCCACCGTTACAGGGGGGGCACCGGGGAGCTGTTTTTT.

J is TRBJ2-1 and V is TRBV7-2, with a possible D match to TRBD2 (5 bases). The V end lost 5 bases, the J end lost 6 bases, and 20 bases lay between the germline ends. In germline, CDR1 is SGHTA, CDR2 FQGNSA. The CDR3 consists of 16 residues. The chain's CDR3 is CASSRSLATLRNEQFF. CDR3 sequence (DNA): TGTGCCAGCAGCCGCTCTCTAGCAACCCTACGCAATGAGCAGTTCTTC.

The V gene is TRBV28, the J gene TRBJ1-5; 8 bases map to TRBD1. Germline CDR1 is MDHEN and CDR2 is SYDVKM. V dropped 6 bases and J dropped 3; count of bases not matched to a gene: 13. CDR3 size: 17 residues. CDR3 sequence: CASSPVPDRGPNQPQHF. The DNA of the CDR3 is TGTGCCAGCAGCCCAGTGCCTGACAGGGGCCCCAATCAGCCCCAGCATTTT.

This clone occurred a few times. This CDR3 reads CASSLAPPAGPDSYEQYF. The CDR3 DNA sequence: TGTGCCAGCAGCTTAGCCCCTCCCGCGGGACCCGACTCCTACGAGCAGTACTTC. This chain uses TRBV11-2 with TRBJ2-7, with D possibly being TRBD2 (6 bases). The CDR3 totals 18 residues. Germline loops: CDR1 SGHAT, CDR2 FQNNGV. V lost 1 base, J lost 0 bases, and 19 bases lay in between.

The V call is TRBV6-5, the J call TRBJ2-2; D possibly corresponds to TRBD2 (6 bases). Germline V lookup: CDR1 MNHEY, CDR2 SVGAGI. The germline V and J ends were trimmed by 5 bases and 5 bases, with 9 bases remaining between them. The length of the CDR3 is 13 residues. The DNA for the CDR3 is TGTGCCAGCAGTAGAGGAGGGACCGGGGAGCTGTTTTTT. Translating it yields CASSRGGTGELFF.

CDR3 in DNA: TGTGCCAGCAGCTTAGGTGGGACAGGGTACACCGGGGAGCTGTTTTTT. As protein: CASSLGGTGYTGELFF. The chain recombines TRBV7-6 with TRBJ2-2; TRBD1 agrees at 9 bases. The CDR3 totals 16 residues. Losses at the gene ends were 1 base for V and 3 bases for J; bases not matched to a gene: 3. Germline V gene data show CDR1 as SGHVS and CDR2 as FNYEAQ.

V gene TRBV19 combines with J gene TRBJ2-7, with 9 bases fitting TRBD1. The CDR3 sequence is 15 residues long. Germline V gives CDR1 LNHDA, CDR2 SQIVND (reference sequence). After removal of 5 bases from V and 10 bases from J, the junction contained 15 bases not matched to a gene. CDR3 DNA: TGTGCCAGTAGTCTTACCCCGGGACAGGGAGCTCTCCAGTACTTC. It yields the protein CASSLTPGQGALQYF.

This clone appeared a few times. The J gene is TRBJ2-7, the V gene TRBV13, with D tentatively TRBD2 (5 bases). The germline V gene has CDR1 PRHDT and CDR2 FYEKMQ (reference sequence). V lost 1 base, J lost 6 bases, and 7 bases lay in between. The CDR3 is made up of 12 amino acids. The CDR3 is CASSLAGIEQYF. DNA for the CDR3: TGTGCCAGCAGCTTAGCGGGGATCGAGCAGTACTTC.

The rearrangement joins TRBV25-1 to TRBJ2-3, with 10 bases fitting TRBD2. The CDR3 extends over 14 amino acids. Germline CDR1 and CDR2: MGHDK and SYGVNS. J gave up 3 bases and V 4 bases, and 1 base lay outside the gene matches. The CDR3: CASSGGLATDTQYF. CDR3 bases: TGTGCCAGCAGTGGGGGACTAGCGACAGATACGCAGTATTTT.

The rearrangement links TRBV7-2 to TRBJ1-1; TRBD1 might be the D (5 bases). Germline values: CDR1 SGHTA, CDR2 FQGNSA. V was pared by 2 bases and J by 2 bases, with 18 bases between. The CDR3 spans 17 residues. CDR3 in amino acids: CASSLYPPGGGNTEAFF. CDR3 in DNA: TGTGCCAGCAGCTTATACCCGCCCGGGGGAGGCAACACTGAAGCTTTCTTT.

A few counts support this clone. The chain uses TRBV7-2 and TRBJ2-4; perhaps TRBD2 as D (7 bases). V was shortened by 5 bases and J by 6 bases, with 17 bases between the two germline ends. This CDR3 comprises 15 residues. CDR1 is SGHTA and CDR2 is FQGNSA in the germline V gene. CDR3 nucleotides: TGTGCCAGCAGCACCCTTCCGGGGGGCGGAAACATTCAGTACTTC. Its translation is CASSTLPGGGNIQYF.

The DNA for the CDR3 is TGTGCCAGCAGAGCCGGGACAGGGGGCTATGGCTACACCTTC. The encoded protein is CASRAGTGGYGYTF. The chain joins TRBV9 to TRBJ1-2, with TRBD1 matching 11 bases. The CDR3 runs 14 residues. In germline, CDR1 is SGDLS, CDR2 YYNGEE. The V gene end was trimmed by 5 bases and the J gene end by 4 bases; junction bases not matched to a gene: 4. The entire variable domain, with the rest obtained from reference TRBV9 and TRBJ1-2, is as follows: DSGVTQTPKHLITATGQRVTLRCSPRSGDLSVYWYQQSLDQGLQFLIQYYNGEERAKGNILERFSAQQFPDLHSELNLSSLELGDSALYFCASRAGTGGYGYTFGSGTRLTVV.

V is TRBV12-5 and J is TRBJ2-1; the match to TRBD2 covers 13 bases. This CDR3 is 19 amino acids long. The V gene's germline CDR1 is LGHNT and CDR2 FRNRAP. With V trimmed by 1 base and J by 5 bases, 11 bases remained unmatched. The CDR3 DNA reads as TGTGCTAGTGGTTTGGGGGGGACTAGCGGGGCGAGGGTGGACAATGAGCAGTTCTTC. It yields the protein CASGLGGTSGARVDNEQFF.

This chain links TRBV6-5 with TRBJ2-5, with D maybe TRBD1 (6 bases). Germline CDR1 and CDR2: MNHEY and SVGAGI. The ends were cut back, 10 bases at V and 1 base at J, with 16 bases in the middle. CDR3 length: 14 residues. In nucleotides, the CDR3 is TGTGCCACCCCCTCCCGCAGGGGCCAAGAGACCCAGTACTTC. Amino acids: CATPSRRGQETQYF.

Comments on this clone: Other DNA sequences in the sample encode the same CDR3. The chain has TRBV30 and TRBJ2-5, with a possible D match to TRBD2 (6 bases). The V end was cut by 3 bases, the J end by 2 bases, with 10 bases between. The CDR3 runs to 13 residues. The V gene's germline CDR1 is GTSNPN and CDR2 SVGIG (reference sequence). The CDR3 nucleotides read TGTGCCTGGAGCGCGGGACTTCAAGAGACCCAGTACTTC. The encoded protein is CAWSAGLQETQYF.

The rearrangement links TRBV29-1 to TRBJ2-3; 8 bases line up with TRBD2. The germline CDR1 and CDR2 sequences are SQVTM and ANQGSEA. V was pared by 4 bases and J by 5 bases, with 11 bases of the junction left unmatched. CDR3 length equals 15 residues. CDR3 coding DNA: TGCAGCGTTGCCAGGACTAGCAAATTGGAAGATACGCAGTATTTT. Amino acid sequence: CSVARTSKLEDTQYF.

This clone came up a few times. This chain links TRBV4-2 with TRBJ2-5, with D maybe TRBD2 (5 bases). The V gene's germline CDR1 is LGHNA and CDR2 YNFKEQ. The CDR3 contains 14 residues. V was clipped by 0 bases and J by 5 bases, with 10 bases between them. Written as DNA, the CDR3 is TGTGCCAGCAGCCAAGATCGGGGAGCGGAGACCCAGTACTTC. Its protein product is CASSQDRGAETQYF.

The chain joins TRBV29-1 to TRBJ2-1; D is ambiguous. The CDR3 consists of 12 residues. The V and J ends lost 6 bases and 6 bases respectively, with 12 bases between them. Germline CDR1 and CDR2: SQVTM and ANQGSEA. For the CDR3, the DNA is TGCAGCGTATACAGTTTCAGCAATGAGCAGTTCTTC. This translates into CSVYSFSNEQFF.

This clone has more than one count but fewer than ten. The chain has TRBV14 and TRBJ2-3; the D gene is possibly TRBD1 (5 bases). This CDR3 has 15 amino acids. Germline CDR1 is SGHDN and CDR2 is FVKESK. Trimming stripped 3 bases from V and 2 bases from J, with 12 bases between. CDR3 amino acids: CASSHRVGHTDTQYF. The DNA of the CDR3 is TGTGCCAGCAGCCACCGGGTCGGACACACAGATACGCAGTATTTT.

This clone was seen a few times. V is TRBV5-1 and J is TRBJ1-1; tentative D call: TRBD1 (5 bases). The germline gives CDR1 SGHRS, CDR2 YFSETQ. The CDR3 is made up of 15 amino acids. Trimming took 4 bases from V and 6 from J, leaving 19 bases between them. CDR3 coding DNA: TGCGCCAGCAGCACCCGGAGCGGGGCGGGCCCTGAAGCTTTCTTT. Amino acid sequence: CASSTRSGAGPEAFF.

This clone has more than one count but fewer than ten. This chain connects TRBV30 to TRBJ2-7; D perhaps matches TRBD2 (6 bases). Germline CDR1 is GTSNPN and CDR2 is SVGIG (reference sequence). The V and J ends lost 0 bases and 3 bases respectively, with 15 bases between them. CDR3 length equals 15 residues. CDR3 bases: TGTGCCTGGAGTGTGGGCGGGACGGGCCACTACGAGCAGTACTTC. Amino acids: CAWSVGGTGHYEQYF.

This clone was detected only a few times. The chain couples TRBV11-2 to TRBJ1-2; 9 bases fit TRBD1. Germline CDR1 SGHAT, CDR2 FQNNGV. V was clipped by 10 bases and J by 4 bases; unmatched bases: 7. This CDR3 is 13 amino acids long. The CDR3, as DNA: TGTGCCACCTCCCGGGACAGGGCCTATGGCTACACCTTC. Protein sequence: CATSRDRAYGYTF. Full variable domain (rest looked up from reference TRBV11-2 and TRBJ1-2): EAGVAQSPRYKIIEKRQSVAFWCNPISGHATLYWYQQILGQGPKLLIQFQNNGVVDDSQLPKDRFSAERLKGVDSTLKIQPAKLEDSAVYLCATSRDRAYGYTFGSGTRLTVV.

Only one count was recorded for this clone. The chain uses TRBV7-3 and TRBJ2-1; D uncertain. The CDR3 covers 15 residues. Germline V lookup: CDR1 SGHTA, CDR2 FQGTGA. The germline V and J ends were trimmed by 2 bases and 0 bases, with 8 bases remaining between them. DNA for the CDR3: TGTGCCAGCAGCTTATTAGCCTCCTCCTACAATGAGCAGTTCTTC. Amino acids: CASSLLASSYNEQFF.

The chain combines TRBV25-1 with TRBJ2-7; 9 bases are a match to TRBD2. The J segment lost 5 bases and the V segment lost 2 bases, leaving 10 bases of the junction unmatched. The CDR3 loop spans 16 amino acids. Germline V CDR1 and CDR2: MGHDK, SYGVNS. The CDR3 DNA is TGTGCCAGCAGTGAAATAACGGGACTAGCTCGGGACGAGCAGTACTTC. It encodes CASSEITGLARDEQYF.

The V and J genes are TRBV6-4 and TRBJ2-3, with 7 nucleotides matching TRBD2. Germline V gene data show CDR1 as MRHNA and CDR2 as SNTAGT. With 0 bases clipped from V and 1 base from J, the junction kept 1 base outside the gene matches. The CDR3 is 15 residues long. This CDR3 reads CASSDSSGGTDTQYF. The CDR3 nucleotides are TGTGCCAGCAGTGACTCGAGCGGGGGCACAGATACGCAGTATTTT.

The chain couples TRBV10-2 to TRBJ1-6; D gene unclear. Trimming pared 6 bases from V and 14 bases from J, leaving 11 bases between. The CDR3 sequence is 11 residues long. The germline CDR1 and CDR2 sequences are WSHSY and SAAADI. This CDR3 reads CASSALRSLHF. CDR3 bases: TGCGCCAGCAGCGCCCTGAGGTCCCTCCACTTT.

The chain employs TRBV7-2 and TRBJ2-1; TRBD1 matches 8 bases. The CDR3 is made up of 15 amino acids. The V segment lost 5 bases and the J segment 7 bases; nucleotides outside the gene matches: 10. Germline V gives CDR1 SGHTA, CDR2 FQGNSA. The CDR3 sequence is CASSLAQGAINEQFF. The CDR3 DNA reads TGTGCCAGCAGCCTCGCCCAGGGGGCGATTAATGAGCAGTTCTTC. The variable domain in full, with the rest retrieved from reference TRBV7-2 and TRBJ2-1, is GAGVSQSPSNKVTEKGKDVELRCDPISGHTALYWYRQSLGQGLEFLIYFQGNSAPDKSGLPSDRFSAERTGGSVSTLTIQRTQQEDSAVYLCASSLAQGAINEQFFGPGTRLTVL.